The 5 T cell receptor beta chains below were found in one sample sequenced in a study of identical twins. Via MiXCR, TCRdb re-called the 5' RACE reads, giving one row per CDR3 protein. Among some 600,000 distinct CDR3 sequences listed, about 7% were seen once. Separately, the same data were catalogued under a study of yellow fever vaccine responses in identical twins.

Input material: PBMCs. These receptors were obtained from a woman between 18 and 29 years old in good health.

This clonotype was seen a handful of times. V is TRBV12-3 or TRBV12-4 and J is TRBJ2-4; 11 nucleotides align to TRBD2. The length of the CDR3 is 17 residues. Losses at the gene ends were 4 bases for V and 0 bases for J; bases not matched to a gene: 5. The CDR3 here is CASSSASGGIAKNIQYF. As DNA, the CDR3 is TGTGCCAGCAGTTCGGCTAGCGGGGGGATAGCCAAAAACATTCAGTACTTC.

V and J are TRBV4-2 and TRBJ2-1; 9 bases line up with TRBD2. V was clipped by 1 base and J by 7 bases; unmatched bases: 8. The length of the CDR3 is 16 residues. Germline values: CDR1 LGHNA, CDR2 YNFKEQ. DNA for the CDR3: TGTGCCAGCAGCCAAGTAGCTAGCGGGGTTTTTAATGAGCAGTTCTTC. Translation gives CASSQVASGVFNEQFF.

V and J are TRBV21-1 and TRBJ2-6; the D call in the table, TRBD1, was not verified against the DNA. TRBV21-1 is a pseudogene locus. CDR3 length: 17 amino acids. The CDR3 DNA reads TGTGCCAGCAGCAAGACGACAGGGGGCCCTGGGGCCAACGTCCTGACTTTC. Translation gives CASSKTTGGPGANVLTF.

The sample holds many counts of this clonotype. The chain is built from TRBV24-1 and TRBJ2-1, with D maybe TRBD2 (5 bases). Germline assignment: CDR1 KGHDR and CDR2 SFDVKD. V shed 5 bases and J shed 4 bases, with 11 bases lying between them. CDR3 length equals 14 residues. CDR3 sequence reads: CATSVNAGYNEQFF. The DNA of the CDR3 is TGTGCCACCAGTGTTAATGCGGGTTACAATGAGCAGTTCTTC.

This clonotype was detected only a few times. The chain links TRBV10-3 to TRBJ2-7, with D perhaps matching TRBD1 or TRBD2 (6 bases each). Deletions cut 4 bases from V and 4 bases from J, with 17 bases between. Germline-derived CDR1 and CDR2 are ENHRY and SYGVKD. This CDR3 contains 15 residues. The CDR3, as DNA: TGTGCCATCAGTGGCGGCGGGACACAAGAATACGAGCAGTACGTC. Translation: CAISGGGTQEYEQYV.